Sequencing of this T cell receptor (beta chain) was carried out in a study of blood T cell repertoires in COVID-19 (TCRdb year 2020). About the full investigation: Samples from collaborators originated in the United States, Italy and Spain and spanned both the acute and convalescent phases of COVID-19. The prospective study material was composed of cDNA or gDNA derived from T cells, B-cell-depleted T cells, or PBMCs. Subjects who had been exposed to COVID-19, were actively infected with it, or had recovered from it provided the deeply sampled blood TCRbeta repertoires that made up the dataset. The repertoires were released in a freely available public database intended as a resource for research on the immune response to SARS-CoV-2. Samples came from the ongoing ImmuneRACE study (first 160 participants) plus 1,254 subjects from 6 global collaborators. The sample metadata nearly always contained a de-identified subject ID, COVID-19 status, age in years and sex. Where available, HLA class I and class II types were taken from metadata supplied by the sample provider and were not determined by assay-based typing. The research as a whole found: How much clinical and demographic metadata was included differed by source and by participant, and the metadata was provided uncurated.

CDR1 and CDR2 were assigned from the germline V gene as KGHSH and LQKENI. The CDR3 numbers 14 residues from cysteine through phenylalanine. Here the CDR3 DNA is all that survives: 42 bases in frame from base 1. V loses 2 bases of germline sequence and J loses 4 bases, and the interval between the two ends is 9 bases. TCRbeta CDR3 regions were amplified from genomic DNA using the immunoSEQ Assay, a bias-controlled multiplex PCR. As for how the authors treated the data: Within the assay, amplification of reference gene primers was used to estimate how many nucleated cells each sample contained. To quantify the absolute abundance of each unique TCRbeta CDR3 rearrangement, sequence reads were collapsed and filtered. Productive Simpson clonality was computed per sample as the square root of Simpson's diversity index over productive rearrangements. TCRdb retrieved this table from immuneACCESS and kept in-frame rearrangements only. Not all clones are present; in checked studies, unresolved V genes account for under half, and no reason is known for the remainder. V, J and clone size reflect that table, while D and trimming were determined from the DNA. Present in this sample are about 300,000 clones, 85% to 90% of which were seen just once. The ten largest clones represent about 4% of the sample.

Comment on this clone: The antigen it binds to is not known. There are no base qualities to consult, and no much larger clone falls within one base.

In the prospective study, participants were roughly 18 to 90 years old, resided in 20 to 30 geographic areas of the United States, and were enrolled through a virtual design. In the prospective study, participants were assigned to cohorts based on the clinical history participants reported in a screening survey and a study questionnaire. ImmuneRACE Cohort 3 recovered participants were defined by two consecutive negative NP/OP PCR tests, healthcare professional clearance, or symptom resolution. In the prospective study, mobile phlebotomists collected whole blood, serum and a nasopharyngeal or oropharyngeal swab from each participant. Prospective study participants could optionally give additional blood draws and questionnaires over an approximately two-month period. Prospective study blood samples were shipped either frozen or at room temperature before DNA extraction.

The chain links TRBV18 with TRBJ1-3, with the D gene not confidently named. The clonotype was recovered from a man aged 25 to 40 who had recovered from COVID-19. Sequenced: PBMCs or T cells enriched from blood (not recorded which). The CDR3 amino acid sequence is: CASSPGPPGNTIYF. DNA sequence: TGTGCCAGCTCACCAGGCCCGCCGGGAAACACCATATATTTT.